Detailed here is one T cell receptor (beta chain). CDR3 length: 13 residues. V gave up 6 bases and J gave up 14 bases, with 18 bases separating them. From germline, CDR1 is SGHRS and CDR2 YFSETQ. Assay used: immunoSEQ multiplex PCR; TCRdb lists only in-frame clones, some missing. The data show about 150,000 clones, about four fifths seen once. The data were obtained in a study of blood T cell repertoires in COVID-19. Study context: The cDNA or gDNA used as material had been derived from T cells, B-cell-depleted T cells, or PBMCs.

The chain links TRBV5-1 to TRBJ1-6; no reliable D call. Sequencing input: peripheral blood. This clonotype was sampled from a man aged 55 to 70 with acute or convalescent COVID-19. The CDR3 DNA sequence: TGCGCCAGCAACACCGACGGTCGGGGTACCCTCCACTTT. Amino acids: CASNTDGRGTLHF.